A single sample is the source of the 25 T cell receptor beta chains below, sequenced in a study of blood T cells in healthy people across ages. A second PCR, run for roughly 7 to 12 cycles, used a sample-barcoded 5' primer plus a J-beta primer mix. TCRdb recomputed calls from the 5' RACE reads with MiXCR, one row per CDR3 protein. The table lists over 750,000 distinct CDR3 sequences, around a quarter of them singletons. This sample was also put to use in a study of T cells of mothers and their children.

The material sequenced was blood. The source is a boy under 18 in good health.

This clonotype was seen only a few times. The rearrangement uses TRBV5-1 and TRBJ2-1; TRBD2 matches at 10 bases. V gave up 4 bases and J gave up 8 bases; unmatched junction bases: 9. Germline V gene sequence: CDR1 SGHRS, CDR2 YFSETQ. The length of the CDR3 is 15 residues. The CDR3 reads CASSVAGGGGYEQFF. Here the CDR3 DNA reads TGCGCCAGCAGCGTAGCGGGGGGCGGGGGCTATGAGCAGTTCTTC.

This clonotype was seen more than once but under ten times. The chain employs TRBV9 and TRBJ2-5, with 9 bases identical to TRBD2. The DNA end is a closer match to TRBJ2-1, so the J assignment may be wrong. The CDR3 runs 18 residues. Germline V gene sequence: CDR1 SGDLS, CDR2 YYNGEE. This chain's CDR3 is CASSAPTEREAAYNEQFF. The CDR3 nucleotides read TGTGCCAGCAGCGCACCTACGGAGCGGGAGGCCGCCTACAATGAGCAGTTCTTC.

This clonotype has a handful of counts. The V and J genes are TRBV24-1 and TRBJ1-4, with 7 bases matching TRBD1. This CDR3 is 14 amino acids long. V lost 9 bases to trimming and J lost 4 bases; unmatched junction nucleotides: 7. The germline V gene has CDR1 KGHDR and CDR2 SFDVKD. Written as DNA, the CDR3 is TGTGCCACCCGGTTCGGACAGGATAATGAAAAACTGTTTTTT. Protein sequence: CATRFGQDNEKLFF.

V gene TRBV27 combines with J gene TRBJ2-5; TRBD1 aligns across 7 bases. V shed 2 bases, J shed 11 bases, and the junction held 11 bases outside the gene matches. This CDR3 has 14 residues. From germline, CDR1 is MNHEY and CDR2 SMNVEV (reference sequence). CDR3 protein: CASSLHQQGPEQYF. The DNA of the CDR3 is TGTGCCAGCAGTTTACACCAACAGGGGCCTGAGCAGTACTTC.

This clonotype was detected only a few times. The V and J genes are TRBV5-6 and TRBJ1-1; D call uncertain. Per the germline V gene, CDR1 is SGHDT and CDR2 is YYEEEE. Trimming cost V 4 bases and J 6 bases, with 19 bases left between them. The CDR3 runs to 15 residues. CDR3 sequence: CASSLIGGPRPEAFF. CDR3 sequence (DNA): TGTGCCAGCAGCCTGATCGGCGGACCTCGCCCTGAAGCTTTCTTT. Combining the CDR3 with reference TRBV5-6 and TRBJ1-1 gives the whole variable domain DAGVTQSPTHLIKTRGQQVTLRCSPKSGHDTVSWYQQALGQGPQFIFQYYEEEERQRGNFPDRFSGHQFPNYSSELNVNALLLGDSALYLCASSLIGGPRPEAFFGQGTRLTVV.

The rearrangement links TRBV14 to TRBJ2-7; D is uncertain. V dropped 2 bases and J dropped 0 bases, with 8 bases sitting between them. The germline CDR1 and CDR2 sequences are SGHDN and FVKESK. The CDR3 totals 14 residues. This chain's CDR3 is CASSQQRSSYEQYF. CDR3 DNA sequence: TGTGCCAGCAGCCAACAACGGTCCTCCTACGAGCAGTACTTC.

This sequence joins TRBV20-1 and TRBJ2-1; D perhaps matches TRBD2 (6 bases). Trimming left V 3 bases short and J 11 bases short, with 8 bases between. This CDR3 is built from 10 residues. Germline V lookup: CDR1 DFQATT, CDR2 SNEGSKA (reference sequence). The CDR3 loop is CSASGTQQFF. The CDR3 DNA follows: TGCAGTGCTAGTGGGACTCAGCAGTTCTTC.

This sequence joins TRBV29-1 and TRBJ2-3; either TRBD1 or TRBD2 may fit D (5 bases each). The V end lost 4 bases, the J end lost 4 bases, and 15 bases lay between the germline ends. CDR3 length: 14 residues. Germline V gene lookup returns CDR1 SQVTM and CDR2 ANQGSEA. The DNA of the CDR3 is TGCAGCGTTGCCCCCGGGGCGAGGGCAGATACGCAGTATTTT. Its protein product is CSVAPGARADTQYF.

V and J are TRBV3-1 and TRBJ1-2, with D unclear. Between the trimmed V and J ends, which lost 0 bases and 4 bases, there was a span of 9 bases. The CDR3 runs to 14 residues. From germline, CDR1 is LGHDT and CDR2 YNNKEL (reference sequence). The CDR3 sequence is CASSQDPTFYGYTF. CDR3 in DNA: TGTGCCAGCAGCCAAGACCCCACCTTCTATGGCTACACCTTC.

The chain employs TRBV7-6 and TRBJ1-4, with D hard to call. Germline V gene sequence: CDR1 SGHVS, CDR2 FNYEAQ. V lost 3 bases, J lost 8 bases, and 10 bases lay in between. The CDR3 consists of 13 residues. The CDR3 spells CASSFRLGEKLFF. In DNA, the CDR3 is TGTGCCAGCAGCTTCCGTCTGGGGGAAAAACTGTTTTTT.

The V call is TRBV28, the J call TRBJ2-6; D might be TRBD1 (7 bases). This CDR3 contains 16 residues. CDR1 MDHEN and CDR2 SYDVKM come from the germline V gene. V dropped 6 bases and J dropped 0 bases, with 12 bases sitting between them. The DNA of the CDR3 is TGTGCCAGCAGAGACAGGGACTTCTCTGGGGCCAACGTCCTGACTTTC. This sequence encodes CASRDRDFSGANVLTF.

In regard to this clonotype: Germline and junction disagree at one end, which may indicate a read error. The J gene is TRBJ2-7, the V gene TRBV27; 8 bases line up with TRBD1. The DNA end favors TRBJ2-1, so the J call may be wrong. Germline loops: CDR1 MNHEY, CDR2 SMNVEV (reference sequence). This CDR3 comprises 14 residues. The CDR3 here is CASRGTGWTNGQFF. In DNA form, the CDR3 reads TGTGCCAGCAGGGGGACAGGATGGACCAATGGGCAGTTCTTC.

DNA of the CDR3: TGTGCCAGCAAGCTCCTTAGCGGGGGCAGCGCAGATACGCAGTATTTT. Translated, it gives CASKLLSGGSADTQYF. This chain links TRBV12-3 or TRBV12-4 with TRBJ2-3; 9 bases fit TRBD2. The CDR3 loop spans 16 amino acids. V shed 7 bases and J 4 bases; nucleotides not matched to a gene: 12.

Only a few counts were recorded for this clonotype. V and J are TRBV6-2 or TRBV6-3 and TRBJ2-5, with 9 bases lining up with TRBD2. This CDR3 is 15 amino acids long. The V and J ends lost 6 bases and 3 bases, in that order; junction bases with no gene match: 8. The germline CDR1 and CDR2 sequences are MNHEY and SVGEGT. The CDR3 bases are TGTGCCAGCAGGCCGAGACTAGCGGAAAAAGAGACCCAGTACTTC. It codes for CASRPRLAEKETQYF.

The chain's CDR3 is CASMIRQGGYGYTF. CDR3 nucleotide sequence: TGTGCCAGCATGATCAGACAGGGCGGCTATGGCTACACCTTC. V and J are TRBV27 and TRBJ1-2, with 7 bases identical to TRBD1. The CDR3 runs 14 residues. Germline loops: CDR1 MNHEY, CDR2 SMNVEV (reference sequence). J was trimmed by 4 bases and V by 7 bases; bases with no gene match: 9.

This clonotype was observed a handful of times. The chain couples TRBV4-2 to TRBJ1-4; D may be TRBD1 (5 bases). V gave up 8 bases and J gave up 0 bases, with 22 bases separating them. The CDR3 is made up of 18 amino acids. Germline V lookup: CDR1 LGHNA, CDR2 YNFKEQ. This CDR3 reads CASGHRLLEGATNEKLFF. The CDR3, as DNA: TGTGCCAGCGGACATAGGCTCCTTGAGGGTGCAACTAATGAAAAACTGTTTTTT.

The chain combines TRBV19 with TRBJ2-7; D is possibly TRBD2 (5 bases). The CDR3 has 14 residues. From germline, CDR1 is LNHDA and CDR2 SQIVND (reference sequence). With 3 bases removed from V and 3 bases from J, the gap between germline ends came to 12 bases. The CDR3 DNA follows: TGTGCCAGTAGTATTCAAAGAGGGAGCTACGAGCAGTACTTC. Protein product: CASSIQRGSYEQYF.

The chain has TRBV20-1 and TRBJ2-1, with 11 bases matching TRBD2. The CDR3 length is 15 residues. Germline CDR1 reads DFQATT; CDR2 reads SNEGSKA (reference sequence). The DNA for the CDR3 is TGCAGCGCGACTAGCGGGGAGAGGGCCTACAATGAGCAGTTCTTC. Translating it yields CSATSGERAYNEQFF.

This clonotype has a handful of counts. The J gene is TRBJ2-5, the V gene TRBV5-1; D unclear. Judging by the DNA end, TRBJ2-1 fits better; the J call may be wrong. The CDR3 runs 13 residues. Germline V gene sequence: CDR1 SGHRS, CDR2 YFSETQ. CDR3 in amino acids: CASAAVTYNEQFF. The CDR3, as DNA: TGCGCCAGCGCCGCGGTCACCTACAATGAGCAGTTCTTC.

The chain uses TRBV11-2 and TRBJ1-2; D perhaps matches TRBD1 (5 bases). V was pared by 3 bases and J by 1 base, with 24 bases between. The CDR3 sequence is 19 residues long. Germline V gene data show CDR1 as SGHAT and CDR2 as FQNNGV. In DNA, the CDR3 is TGTGCCAGCAGCTTCGGGACGCTAGAAACGGTTGAGGATAACTATGGCTACACCTTC. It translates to CASSFGTLETVEDNYGYTF.

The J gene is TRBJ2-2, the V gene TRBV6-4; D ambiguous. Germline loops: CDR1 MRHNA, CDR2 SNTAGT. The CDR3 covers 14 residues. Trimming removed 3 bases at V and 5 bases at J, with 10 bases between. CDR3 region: CASSEGYGTGELFF. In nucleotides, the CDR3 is TGTGCCAGCAGTGAAGGCTACGGGACCGGGGAGCTGTTTTTT.

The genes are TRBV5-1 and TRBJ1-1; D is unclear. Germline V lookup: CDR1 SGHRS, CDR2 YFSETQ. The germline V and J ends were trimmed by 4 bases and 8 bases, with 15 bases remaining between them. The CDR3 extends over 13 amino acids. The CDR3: CASSPHSVEEAFF. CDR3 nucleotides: TGCGCCAGCAGCCCGCACTCCGTGGAGGAAGCTTTCTTT.

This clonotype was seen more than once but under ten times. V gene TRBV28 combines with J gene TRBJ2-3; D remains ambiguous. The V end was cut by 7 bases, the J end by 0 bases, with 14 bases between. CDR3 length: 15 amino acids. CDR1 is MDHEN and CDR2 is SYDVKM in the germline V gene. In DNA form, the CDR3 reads TGTGCCAGCACTCTAGGGCAGACTAGCACAGATACGCAGTATTTT. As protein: CASTLGQTSTDTQYF.

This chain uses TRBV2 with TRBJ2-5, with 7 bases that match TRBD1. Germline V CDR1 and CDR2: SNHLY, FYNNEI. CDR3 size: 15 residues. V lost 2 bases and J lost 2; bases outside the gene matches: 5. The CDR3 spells CASSEIGTVQETQYF. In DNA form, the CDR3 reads TGTGCCAGCAGTGAAATCGGGACAGTTCAAGAGACCCAGTACTTC.

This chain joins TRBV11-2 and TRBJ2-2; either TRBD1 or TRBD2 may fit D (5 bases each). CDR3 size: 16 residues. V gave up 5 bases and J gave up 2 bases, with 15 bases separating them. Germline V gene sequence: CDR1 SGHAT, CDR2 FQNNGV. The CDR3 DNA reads TGTGCCAGCAGCACACATGGGACGGTAAACACCGGGGAGCTGTTTTTT. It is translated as CASSTHGTVNTGELFF.